This T cell receptor beta chain derives from a study of shared T cell receptors in the human thymus (dated by TCRdb to 2020 to 2022). For the wider study: The study examined how the human thymus generates shared, self-reactive T-cell receptor alpha chains.

In this sample, this clone turned up once. This clone's antigen is unknown. Base quality data are lacking; no much larger clone is found one base away. V is pared back by 4 bases and J by 1 base, with 11 bases lying between the germline termini. From a lookup of the germline V gene, CDR1 and CDR2 are SGHDT and YYEEEE. The CDR3, from cysteine to phenylalanine, totals 14 residues. Only the CDR3 portion is preserved as DNA: 42 bases, with reading frame beginning at the first base. To prepare the library, the immunoSEQ multiplex PCR assay was applied. Drawn from immuneACCESS, this table holds only the in-frame rearrangements with V and J called that TCRdb kept. Clones are partly lost; checked studies trace under half to an unresolved V gene and leave the rest unexplained. Here the sample has 630,000 or so clones; more than 70% occur a single time. The ten largest clones add up to more than 0.009% of the sample.

This sample was shared with a second study, whose subject was human thymus T cells. Per the second study: The donors were immunologically healthy infants in Finland who had open corrective cardiac surgery for congenital heart defects. The thymus tissue came from surgical resects taken out during corrective cardiac surgery. V and J gene segment usage appeared biased in both thymic and peripheral blood repertoires. The related research reported highly overlapping thymic TCR repertoires among unrelated individuals. TCR alpha and beta repertoires from fewer than ten infant thymus samples and a few related peripheral blood samples were characterized in the study. Donor ages ranging from 7 to 244 days were recorded, and roughly six male and a couple of female infants were included in the cohort. Thymocytes were released mechanically from tissue and stored at -70 °C as pellets of roughly 8.5-32 million cells. A QIAsymphony instrument was used to extract genomic DNA from frozen cell pellets. Using the immunoSEQ multiplex PCR assay, the TCRB and TCRAD loci were amplified from a standardized quantity of quality-controlled genomic DNA. The amplicons covered the V(D)J region and were long enough to include the CDR3 and to identify the V and J genes. Through the commercial immunoSEQ service, the amplicons were sequenced on an Illumina platform. Primer bias and sequencing errors were corrected using previously described methods, and TCRAD and TCRB definitions followed the IMGT database. Repertoires were analysed with immunoSEQ Analyzer 3.0 and VDJTools, covering basic statistics, V/J segment usage, diversity estimates, rarefaction and pairwise overlap. Diversity was estimated using the Chao1, ChaoE, Efron-Thisted, Shannon and inverse Simpson indices, and was also estimated on datasets down-sampled to the size of the smallest sample. Repertoire overlap was determined by strict matching of CDR3 nucleotide sequence, V gene and J gene, and Jaccard-based multidimensional scaling clustering was applied. On average, approximately 800,000 unique TCRB clonotypes were obtained from thymus samples, compared with approximately 82,000 from blood samples.

Sequenced input: thymocytes. The source is a boy younger than two with a congenital heart defect. Donor details come from another sample of the same person, matched by shared clones. Recombination linked TRBV5-6 to TRBJ1-1; the D gene is not confidently resolved. The CDR3 loop reads CASSPSRRNTEAFF. The nucleotide sequence reads TGTGCCAGCAGCCCGTCGAGAAGGAACACTGAAGCTTTCTTT.